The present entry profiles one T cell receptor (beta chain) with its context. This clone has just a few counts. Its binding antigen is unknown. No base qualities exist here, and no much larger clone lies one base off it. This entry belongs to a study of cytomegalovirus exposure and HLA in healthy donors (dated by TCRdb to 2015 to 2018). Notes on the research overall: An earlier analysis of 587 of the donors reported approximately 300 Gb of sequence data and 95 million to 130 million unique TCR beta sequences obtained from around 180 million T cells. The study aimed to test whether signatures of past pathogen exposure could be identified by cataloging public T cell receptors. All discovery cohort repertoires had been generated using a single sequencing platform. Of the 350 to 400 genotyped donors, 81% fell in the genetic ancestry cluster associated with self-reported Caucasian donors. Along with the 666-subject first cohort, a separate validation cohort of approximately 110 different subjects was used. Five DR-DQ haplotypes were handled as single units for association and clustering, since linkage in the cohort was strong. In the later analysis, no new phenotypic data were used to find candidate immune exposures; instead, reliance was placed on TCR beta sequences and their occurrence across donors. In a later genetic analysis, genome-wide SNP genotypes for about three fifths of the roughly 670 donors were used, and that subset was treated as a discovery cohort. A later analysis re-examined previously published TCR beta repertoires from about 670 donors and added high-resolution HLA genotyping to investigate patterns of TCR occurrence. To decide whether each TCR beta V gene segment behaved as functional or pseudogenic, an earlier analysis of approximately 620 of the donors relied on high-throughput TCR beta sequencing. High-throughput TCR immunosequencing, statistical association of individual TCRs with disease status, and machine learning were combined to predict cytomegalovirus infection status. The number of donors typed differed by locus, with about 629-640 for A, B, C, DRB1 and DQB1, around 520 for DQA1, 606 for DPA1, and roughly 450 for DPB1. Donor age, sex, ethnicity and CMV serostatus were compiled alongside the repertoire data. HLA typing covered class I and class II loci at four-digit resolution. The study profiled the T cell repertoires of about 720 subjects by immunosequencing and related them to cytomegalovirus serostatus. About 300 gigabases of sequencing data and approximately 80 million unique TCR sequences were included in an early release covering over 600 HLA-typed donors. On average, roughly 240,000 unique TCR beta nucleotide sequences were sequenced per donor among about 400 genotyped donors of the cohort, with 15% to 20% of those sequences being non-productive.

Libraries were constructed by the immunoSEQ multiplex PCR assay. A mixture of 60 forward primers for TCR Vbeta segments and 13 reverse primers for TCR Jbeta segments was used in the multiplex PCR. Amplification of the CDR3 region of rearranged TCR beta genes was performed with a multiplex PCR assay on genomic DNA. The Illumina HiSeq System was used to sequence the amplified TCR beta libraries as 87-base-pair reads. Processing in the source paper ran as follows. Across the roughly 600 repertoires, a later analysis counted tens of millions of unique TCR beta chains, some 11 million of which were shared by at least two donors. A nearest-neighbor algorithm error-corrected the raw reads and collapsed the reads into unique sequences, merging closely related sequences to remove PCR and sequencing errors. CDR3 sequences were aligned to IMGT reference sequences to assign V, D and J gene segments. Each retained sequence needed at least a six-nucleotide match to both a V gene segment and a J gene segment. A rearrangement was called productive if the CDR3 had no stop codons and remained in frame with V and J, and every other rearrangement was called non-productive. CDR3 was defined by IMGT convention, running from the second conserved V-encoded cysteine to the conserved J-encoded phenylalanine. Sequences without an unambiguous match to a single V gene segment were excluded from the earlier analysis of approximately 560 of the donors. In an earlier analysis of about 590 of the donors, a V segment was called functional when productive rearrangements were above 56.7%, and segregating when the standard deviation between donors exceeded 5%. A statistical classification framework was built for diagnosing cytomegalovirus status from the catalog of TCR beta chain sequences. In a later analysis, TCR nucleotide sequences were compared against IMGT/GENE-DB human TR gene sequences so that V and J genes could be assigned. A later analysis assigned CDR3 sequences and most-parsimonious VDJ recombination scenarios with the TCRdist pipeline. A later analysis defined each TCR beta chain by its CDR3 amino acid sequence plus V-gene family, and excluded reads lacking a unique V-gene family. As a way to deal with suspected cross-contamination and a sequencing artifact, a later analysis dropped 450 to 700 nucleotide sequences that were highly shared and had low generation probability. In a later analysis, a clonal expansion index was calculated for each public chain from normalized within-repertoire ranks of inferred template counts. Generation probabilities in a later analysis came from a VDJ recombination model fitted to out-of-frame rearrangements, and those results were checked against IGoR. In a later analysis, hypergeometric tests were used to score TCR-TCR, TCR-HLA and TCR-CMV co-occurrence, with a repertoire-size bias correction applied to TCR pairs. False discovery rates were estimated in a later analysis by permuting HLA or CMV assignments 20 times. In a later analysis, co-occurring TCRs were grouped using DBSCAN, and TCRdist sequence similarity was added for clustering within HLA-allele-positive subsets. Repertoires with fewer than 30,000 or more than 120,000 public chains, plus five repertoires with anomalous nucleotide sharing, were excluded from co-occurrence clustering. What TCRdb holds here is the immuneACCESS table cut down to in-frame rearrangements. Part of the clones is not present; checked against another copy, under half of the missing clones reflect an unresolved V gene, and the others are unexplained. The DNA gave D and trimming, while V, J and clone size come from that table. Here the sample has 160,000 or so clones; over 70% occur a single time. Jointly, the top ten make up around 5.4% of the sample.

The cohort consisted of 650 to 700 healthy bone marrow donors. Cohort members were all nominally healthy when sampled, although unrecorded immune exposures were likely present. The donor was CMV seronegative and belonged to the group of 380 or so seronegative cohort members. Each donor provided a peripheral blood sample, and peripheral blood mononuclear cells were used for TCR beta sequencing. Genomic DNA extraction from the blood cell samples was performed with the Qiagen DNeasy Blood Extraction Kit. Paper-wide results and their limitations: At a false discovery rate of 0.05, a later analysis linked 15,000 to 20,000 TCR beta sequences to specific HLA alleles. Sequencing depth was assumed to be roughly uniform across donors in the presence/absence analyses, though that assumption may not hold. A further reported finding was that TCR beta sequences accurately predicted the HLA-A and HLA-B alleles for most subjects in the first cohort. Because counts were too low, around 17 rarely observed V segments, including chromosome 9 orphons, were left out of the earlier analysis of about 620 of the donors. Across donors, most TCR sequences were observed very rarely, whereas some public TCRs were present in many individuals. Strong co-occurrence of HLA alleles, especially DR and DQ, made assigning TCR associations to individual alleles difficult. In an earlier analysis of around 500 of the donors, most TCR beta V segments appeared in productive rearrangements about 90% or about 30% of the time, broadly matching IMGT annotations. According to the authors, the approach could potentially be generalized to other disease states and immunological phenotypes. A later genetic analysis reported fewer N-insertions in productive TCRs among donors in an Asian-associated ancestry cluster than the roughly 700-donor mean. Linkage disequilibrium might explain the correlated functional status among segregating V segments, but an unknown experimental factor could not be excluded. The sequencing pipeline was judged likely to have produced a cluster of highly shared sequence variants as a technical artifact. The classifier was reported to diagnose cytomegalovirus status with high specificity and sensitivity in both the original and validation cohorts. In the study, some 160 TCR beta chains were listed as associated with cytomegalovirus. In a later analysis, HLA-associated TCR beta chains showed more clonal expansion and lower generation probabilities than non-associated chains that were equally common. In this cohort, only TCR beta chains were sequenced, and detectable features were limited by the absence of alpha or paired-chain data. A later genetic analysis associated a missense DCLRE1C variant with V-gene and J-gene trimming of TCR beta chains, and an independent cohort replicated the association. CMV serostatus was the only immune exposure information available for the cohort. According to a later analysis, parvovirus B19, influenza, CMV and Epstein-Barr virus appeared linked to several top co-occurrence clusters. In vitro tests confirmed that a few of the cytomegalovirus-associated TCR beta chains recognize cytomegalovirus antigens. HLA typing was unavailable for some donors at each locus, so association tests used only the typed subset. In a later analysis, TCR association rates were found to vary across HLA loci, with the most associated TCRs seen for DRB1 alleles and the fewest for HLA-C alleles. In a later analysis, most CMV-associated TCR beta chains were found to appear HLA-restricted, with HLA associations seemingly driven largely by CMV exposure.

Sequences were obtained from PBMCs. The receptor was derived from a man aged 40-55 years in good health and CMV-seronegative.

The DNA sequence is as follows: TGTGCCAGCAGCAGGCCAGGGCAACCCCTCCACTTT. It translates as CASSRPGQPLHF. The chain couples TRBV9 to TRBJ1-6; the D gene is perhaps TRBD1, from 5 matching bases. As encoded in the germline V gene, CDR1 is SGDLS while CDR2 is YYNGEE. CDR3 length: 12 amino acids, cysteine to phenylalanine. Only the CDR3 region is kept as DNA, spanning 36 bases read in frame from base 1. Deletion took 4 bases off V and 12 bases off J, with a span of 11 bases between the germline ends. Here the CDR3 is joined to the reference TRBV9 and TRBJ1-6 genes, and the full variable domain is: DSGVTQTPKHLITATGQRVTLRCSPRSGDLSVYWYQQSLDQGLQFLIQYYNGEERAKGNILERFSAQQFPDLHSELNLSSLELGDSALYFCASSRPGQPLHFGNGTRLTVT.